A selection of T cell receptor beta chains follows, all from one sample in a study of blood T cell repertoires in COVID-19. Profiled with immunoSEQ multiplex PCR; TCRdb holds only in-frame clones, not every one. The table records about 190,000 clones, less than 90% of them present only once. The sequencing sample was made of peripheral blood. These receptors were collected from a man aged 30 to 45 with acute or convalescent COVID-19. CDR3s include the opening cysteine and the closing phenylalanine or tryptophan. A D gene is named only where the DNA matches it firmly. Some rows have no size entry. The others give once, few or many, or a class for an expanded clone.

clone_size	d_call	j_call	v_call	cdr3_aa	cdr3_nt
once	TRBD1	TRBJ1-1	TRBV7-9	CASRTGTQSNTEAFF	TGTGCCAGTCGGACAGGCACCCAATCGAACACTGAAGCTTTCTTT
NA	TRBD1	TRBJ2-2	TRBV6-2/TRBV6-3	CASSGQGSGELFF	TGTGCCAGCAGTGGACAGGGCTCCGGGGAGCTGTTTTTT
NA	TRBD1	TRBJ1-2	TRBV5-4	CASSWWDRGNYGYTF	TGTGCCAGCAGCTGGTGGGACAGGGGTAACTATGGCTACACCTTC
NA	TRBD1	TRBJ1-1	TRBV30	CAWDRGGGAFF	TGTGCCTGGGACAGGGGTGGCGGAGCTTTCTTT
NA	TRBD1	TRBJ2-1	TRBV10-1	CASSESRGGRGYNEQFF	TGCGCCAGCAGTGAGTCACGAGGGGGCCGTGGGTACAATGAGCAGTTCTTC
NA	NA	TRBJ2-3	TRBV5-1	CASSLSGYTDTQYF	TGCGCCAGCAGCTTGTCGGGGTATACAGATACGCAGTATTTT
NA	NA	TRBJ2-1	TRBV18	CASSLIGDEQFF	TGTGCCAGCTCACTTATCGGTGATGAGCAGTTCTTC
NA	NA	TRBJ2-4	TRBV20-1	CSAPLVYIQYF	TGCAGTGCTCCTTTAGTGTACATTCAGTACTTC
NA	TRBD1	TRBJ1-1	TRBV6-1	CASSDEGQGNTEAFF	TGTGCCAGCAGTGACGAAGGACAGGGAAACACTGAAGCTTTCTTT
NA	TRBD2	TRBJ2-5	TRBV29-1	CSVGFSSGVQETQYF	TGCAGCGTTGGGTTCTCTAGCGGAGTTCAAGAGACCCAGTACTTC
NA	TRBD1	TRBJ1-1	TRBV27	CASSDTDRGIGNTEAFF	TGTGCCAGCAGTGATACCGACAGGGGAATTGGGAACACTGAAGCTTTCTTT